The T cell receptor beta chain under discussion was sequenced for a study of blood T cell repertoires in COVID-19. Study in general: T cells, B-cell-depleted T cells, or PBMCs supplied cDNA or gDNA.

The authors' processing: Reference gene primer amplification gave estimated nucleated cell counts. Method: immunoSEQ multiplex PCR; TCRdb's copy keeps in-frame clones and lacks some. V, J and clone size are taken as reported in that table, and D and trimming were inferred from the DNA itself. The sample consists of over 45,000 clones, more than 60% of them appearing once. CDR3 size: 18 residues. Germline loops: CDR1 MNHEY, CDR2 SVGEGT. V was trimmed by 5 bases and J by 0 bases, leaving 20 bases between them. V usage is TRBV6-2 or TRBV6-3 and J usage is TRBJ2-1; a possible D gene is TRBD1 (6 bases). The source material was peripheral blood. The TCR originated in a woman aged 45-65 years with active or convalescent COVID-19. The CDR3 nucleotides read TGTGCCAGCAGTACTCCTACGGGCAGGGGAAACTCCTACAATGAGCAGTTCTTC. It encodes CASSTPTGRGNSYNEQFF.